This entry lists 19 T cell receptor beta chains sequenced from one sample in a study of T-cell memory formation after mild COVID-19. TCRdb processed the 5' RACE reads anew with MiXCR; each CDR3 protein has one entry. The data hold about 190,000 distinct CDR3 sequences, with approximately 20% observed a single time. The sample consisted of PBMCs or a T cell subset sorted from them (not recorded which). These receptors were collected from an adult woman who had mild COVID-19 (a few samples of this study predate the infection). Cell type and time point are not known.

J is TRBJ1-2 and V is TRBV20-1; tentatively, D is TRBD1 (6 bases). The CDR3 is 13 residues long. The germline V gene encodes CDR1 DFQATT and CDR2 SNEGSKA (reference sequence). V lost 0 bases to trimming and J lost 2 bases, with 7 bases between them. The CDR3 loop is CSAREGGNYGYTF. The CDR3 nucleotides read TGCAGTGCTAGAGAAGGGGGAAACTATGGCTACACCTTC.

This clonotype was observed at least ten times. The gene calls are TRBV12-3 or TRBV12-4 and TRBJ2-3; D remains unclear. V lost 3 bases and J lost 2, with 12 bases in between. The CDR3 runs 15 residues. The DNA of the CDR3 is TGTGCCAGCAGTTTCGGTGGCGGATACACAGATACGCAGTATTTT. Translated, it gives CASSFGGGYTDTQYF.

This clonotype has more than one count but fewer than ten. Being one base from a much bigger clone, this may be a read error. The conserved phenylalanine or tryptophan normally closing the CDR3 is absent here, so this likely arose from a read error. V gene TRBV9 combines with J gene TRBJ2-1; a possible D gene is TRBD2 (5 bases). V was trimmed by 4 bases and J by 0 bases, leaving 11 bases between them. This CDR3 has 15 residues. The germline CDR1 and CDR2 sequences are SGDLS and YYNGEE. DNA for the CDR3: TGTGCCAGCAGCCCCCGGGGAAACTCCTACAATGAGCAGTTCTCC. Its protein is CASSPRGNSYNEQFS.

This clonotype was detected only a few times. The rearrangement links TRBV4-1 to TRBJ2-3; 8 nucleotides align to TRBD2. CDR3 size: 14 residues. J lost 3 bases, V lost 8 bases, and 7 bases had no gene match. The V gene's germline CDR1 is MGHRA and CDR2 YSYEKL. CDR3: CASSLSGATDTQYF. The CDR3 DNA reads as TGCGCCAGCTCGCTTAGCGGGGCGACAGATACGCAGTATTTT.

In its sample, this clonotype was seen a few times. The chain is built from TRBV5-1 and TRBJ2-5; 9 positions agree with TRBD1. CDR3 length: 13 amino acids. Germline V gene lookup returns CDR1 SGHRS and CDR2 YFSETQ. Trimming took 4 bases from V and 4 from J; bases not matched to a gene: 2. The CDR3 protein is CASSADRGETQYF. The CDR3, as DNA: TGCGCCAGCAGCGCGGACAGGGGAGAGACCCAGTACTTC.

This sequence joins TRBV20-1 and TRBJ2-7; 10 bases are shared with TRBD1. V gave up 3 bases and J gave up 3 bases; unmatched junction bases: 5. Germline V gene lookup returns CDR1 DFQATT and CDR2 SNEGSKA (reference sequence). CDR3 length equals 14 residues. The CDR3: CSASEGQGFYEQYF. The CDR3 region has the DNA TGCAGTGCTAGCGAGGGACAGGGGTTCTACGAGCAGTACTTC.

This clonotype was observed a few times. The chain is built from TRBV6-5 and TRBJ2-1; 14 bases agree with TRBD2. The ends lost 7 bases at V and 9 bases at J; junction bases unmatched: 11. Germline lookup yields CDR1 MNHEY and CDR2 SVGAGI. The CDR3 is 16 amino acids. CDR3: CASIAPGLAGEGEQFF. The DNA for the CDR3 is TGTGCCAGCATCGCCCCGGGACTAGCGGGAGAAGGTGAGCAGTTCTTC.

This clonotype was counted many times. CDR3 sequence reads: CASSFWGGGAGNEQFF. The CDR3, as DNA: TGTGCCAGCAGTTTTTGGGGAGGGGGAGCCGGCAATGAGCAGTTCTTC. This chain uses TRBV12-3 or TRBV12-4 with TRBJ2-1; a possible D gene is TRBD2 (7 bases). This CDR3 comprises 16 residues. V was trimmed by 3 bases and J by 6 bases, leaving 18 bases between them.

This sequence joins TRBV5-4 and TRBJ2-5; D gene ambiguous. The V end was cut by 2 bases, the J end by 2 bases, with 7 bases between. The CDR3 loop spans 13 amino acids. Germline lookup yields CDR1 SGHNT and CDR2 YYREEE (reference sequence). CDR3 nucleotides: TGTGCCAGCAGCTTCGCAGGTCAAGAGACCCAGTACTTC. It yields the protein CASSFAGQETQYF.

This clonotype was seen a few times. V gene TRBV20-1 combines with J gene TRBJ1-6; the match to TRBD1 covers 10 bases. Germline V gives CDR1 DFQATT, CDR2 SNEGSKA (reference sequence). This CDR3 is 19 amino acids long. The V gene end was trimmed by 0 bases and the J gene end by 7 bases; junction bases not matched to a gene: 15. CDR3 sequence (DNA): TGCAGTGCTAGAGACCGCCGCATGGGACAGGGGTGGAGGAATTCACCCCTCCACTTT. It yields the protein CSARDRRMGQGWRNSPLHF.

The chain employs TRBV2 and TRBJ1-2; tentative D call: TRBD1 (5 bases). Germline V gene lookup returns CDR1 SNHLY and CDR2 FYNNEI. Deletions cut 6 bases from V and 4 bases from J, with 12 bases between. The CDR3 is made up of 13 amino acids. In nucleotides, the CDR3 is TGTGCCAGCAGGTTCAGGGCCCCCTATGGCTACACCTTC. Its translation is CASRFRAPYGYTF.

The CDR3 here is CASSSSGTEGSTGELFF. DNA for the CDR3: TGTGCCAGCAGTTCTTCCGGGACCGAAGGATCCACCGGGGAGCTGTTTTTT. This chain connects TRBV6-2 or TRBV6-3 to TRBJ2-2; D may be TRBD1 or TRBD2 (5 bases each). The germline V and J ends were trimmed by 4 bases and 4 bases, with 19 bases remaining between them. This CDR3 is built from 17 residues. Germline CDR1 MNHEY, CDR2 SVGEGT.

This clonotype turned up a few times. This sequence joins TRBV5-1 and TRBJ2-2; a possible D gene is TRBD2 (5 bases). The V gene lost 2 bases and the J gene lost 6 bases, with 8 bases spanning the gap. The CDR3 is made up of 13 amino acids. Germline CDR1 reads SGHRS; CDR2 reads YFSETQ. For the CDR3, the DNA is TGCGCCAGCAGCTTACTAGGGCCCGGGGAGCTGTTTTTT. Its translation is CASSLLGPGELFF.

This clonotype was counted only a few times. The chain recombines TRBV6-6 with TRBJ2-5; 9 bases line up with TRBD1. The CDR3 is 13 amino acids. Germline CDR1 and CDR2: MNHNY and SVGAGI (reference sequence). V gave up 6 bases and J gave up 5 bases; unmatched junction bases: 4. CDR3 sequence: CASSRTGAETQYF. The CDR3 DNA reads as TGTGCCAGCAGCAGGACAGGGGCGGAGACCCAGTACTTC.

This clonotype was seen a handful of times. This rearrangement joins TRBV7-2 to TRBJ2-7; D unresolved. Germline V gives CDR1 SGHTA, CDR2 FQGNSA. This CDR3 is built from 16 residues. V was cut by 2 bases and J by 2 bases, with 16 bases left in between. The CDR3, as DNA: TGTGCCAGCAGCTTATTCGGCAACAGTTCCCCCTACGAGCAGTACTTC. Translating it yields CASSLFGNSSPYEQYF.

The rearrangement links TRBV30 to TRBJ2-5; 12 bases fit TRBD1. CDR1 is GTSNPN and CDR2 is SVGIG in the germline V gene (reference sequence). The ends lost 7 bases at V and 4 bases at J; junction bases unmatched: 16. The CDR3 has 17 amino acids. CDR3 residues: CASGQGASTSFLETQYF. DNA for the CDR3: TGTGCCTCGGGACAGGGGGCCTCTACGAGTTTCTTAGAGACCCAGTACTTC.

This clonotype occurred a few times. This chain uses TRBV12-3 or TRBV12-4 with TRBJ1-1; 7 nucleotides agree with TRBD1. The CDR3 sequence is 15 residues long. Losses at the gene ends were 6 bases for V and 2 bases for J; bases not matched to a gene: 9. CDR3 in amino acids: CASSRLGQVNTEAFF. In nucleotides, the CDR3 is TGTGCCAGCAGCCGCCTTGGACAGGTAAACACTGAAGCTTTCTTT.

DNA of the CDR3: TGCGCCAGCAGCCCTGGCGGGGTGAGGGCTGAAGCTTTCTTT. It is translated as CASSPGGVRAEAFF. The chain employs TRBV5-1 and TRBJ1-1; D unclear. This CDR3 is 14 amino acids long. Germline CDR1 and CDR2: SGHRS and YFSETQ. V was pared by 4 bases and J by 6 bases, with 16 bases between. Using reference TRBV5-1 and TRBJ1-1 for the parts outside the CDR3, the full variable domain is KAGVTQTPRYLIKTRGQQVTLSCSPISGHRSVSWYQQTPGQGLQFLFEYFSETQRNKGNFPGRFSGRQFSNSRSEMNVSTLELGDSALYLCASSPGGVRAEAFFGQGTRLTVV.

The chain couples TRBV4-1 to TRBJ2-1; 7 bases fit TRBD1. Germline lookup yields CDR1 MGHRA and CDR2 YSYEKL. The CDR3 length is 13 residues. The V segment lost 3 bases and the J segment 15 bases; nucleotides outside the gene matches: 11. The DNA for the CDR3 is TGCGCCAGCAGCCATTACTCCCAGGGGGAGAGGTTCTTC. This gives the protein CASSHYSQGERFF.